The clone carrying this TCR gamma chain counts as medium-sized. Its specificity is not known. The sample holds other DNA sequences that translate to the same CDR3. This record comes from a study of Vδ1+ human thymocytes. Broader study findings: TRG sequences recurred across donors, whereas TRD sequences stayed essentially private. In the thymus, TRG and TRD repertoires looked highly polyclonal with Gaussian CDR3 lengths.

The junction had 3 bases not matched to a gene; V was cut back by 1 base and J by 3 bases. Germline-derived CDR1 and CDR2 are EGSNGY and YDSYNSKV. The CDR3 is made up of 13 amino acids. The template was reverse-transcribed extracted RNA. The CDR3 regions were amplified by multiplex PCR from V-gene primers to a constant-region primer. TCRdb re-called the multiplex PCR reads via CATT. The sample has tens of thousands of gamma-chain clones, 20% seen once. Sequencing was carried out using Vdelta1+ gamma-delta thymocytes from the thymus. Subset denoted: FACS-sorted CD3+ TCRalphabeta- TCRVdelta1+ TCRVdelta2- thymocytes. This sequence joins TRGV2 and TRGJ1 or TRGJ2. The clonotype comes from a girl less than two years old who had congenital heart surgery. The CDR3 DNA sequence: TGTGCCACCTGGGACGGAGCTTATTATAAGAAACTCTTT. Encoded protein: CATWDGAYYKKLF.